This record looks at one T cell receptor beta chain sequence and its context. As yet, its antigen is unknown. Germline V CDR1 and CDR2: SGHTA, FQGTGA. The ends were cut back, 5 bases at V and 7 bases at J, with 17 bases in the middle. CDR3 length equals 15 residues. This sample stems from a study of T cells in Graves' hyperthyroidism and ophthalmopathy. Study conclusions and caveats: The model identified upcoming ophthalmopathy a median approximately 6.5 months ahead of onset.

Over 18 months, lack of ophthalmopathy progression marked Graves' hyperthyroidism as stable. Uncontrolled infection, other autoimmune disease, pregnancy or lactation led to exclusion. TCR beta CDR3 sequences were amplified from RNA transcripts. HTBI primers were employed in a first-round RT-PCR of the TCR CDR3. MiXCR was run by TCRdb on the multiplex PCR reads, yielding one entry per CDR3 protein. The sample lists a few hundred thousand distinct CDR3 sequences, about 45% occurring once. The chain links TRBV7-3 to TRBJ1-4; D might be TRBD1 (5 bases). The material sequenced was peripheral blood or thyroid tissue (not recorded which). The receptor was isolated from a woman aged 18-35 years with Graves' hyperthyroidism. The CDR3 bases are TGTGCCAGCAGCCCGGGACTGAATTCGGGTGAAAAACTGTTTTTT. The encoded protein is CASSPGLNSGEKLFF.